The next 14 T cell receptor beta chains were all read from a single sample in a study of OX40 agonist ivuxolimab in advanced cancers. Sequenced by immunoSEQ multiplex PCR; TCRdb stores in-frame clones only, minus some. Seen here are around 62,000 clones, roughly 81% observed once, and the top ten hold around 1.6%. The specimen comprised CD4+ or CD8+ T cells sorted from blood, sampled in a trial of the OX40 agonist ivuxolimab. These receptor sequences come from an adult with an advanced solid tumor such as melanoma, head and neck, liver or kidney cancer.

The chain combines TRBV5-4 with TRBJ2-2, with D perhaps TRBD2 (6 bases). In germline, CDR1 is SGHNT, CDR2 YYREEE (reference sequence). The CDR3 contains 16 residues. Trimming took 4 bases from V and 0 from J, leaving 13 bases between them. CDR3: CASSVGTGANTGELFF. DNA of the CDR3: TGTGCCAGCAGCGTCGGGACGGGGGCGAACACCGGGGAGCTGTTTTTT.

The chain couples TRBV7-9 to TRBJ2-5, with D perhaps matching TRBD2 (5 bases). Germline CDR1 and CDR2: SEHNR and FQNEAQ (reference sequence). V was clipped by 5 bases and J by 2 bases, with 12 bases between them. The CDR3 is 14 residues long. The CDR3 nucleotides are TGTGCCAGCAGCCCGCGGGCGCAGCAAGAGACCCAGTACTTC. Residues: CASSPRAQQETQYF.

This sequence joins TRBV12-1 and TRBJ2-1. TRBV12-1 is an annotated pseudogene. The CDR3 covers 13 residues. The CDR3 DNA sequence: TGTGCCAGCAGCAAGGGCCCCCCCAATGAGCAGTTCTTC. This sequence encodes CASSKGPPNEQFF.

As to this clone: Distinct nucleotide sequences in the sample also encode this CDR3. The chain recombines TRBV6-4 with TRBJ1-1, with D possibly matching TRBD1 (6 bases). V was trimmed by 7 bases and J by 1 base, leaving 7 bases between them. This CDR3 is built from 12 residues. Germline V gene lookup returns CDR1 MRHNA and CDR2 SNTAGT. The CDR3 sequence is CASKGQNTEAFF. For the CDR3, the DNA is TGTGCCAGCAAGGGACAGAACACTGAAGCTTTCTTT.

This clone was seen a handful of times. The V call is TRBV29-1, the J call TRBJ2-5; D might be TRBD2 (6 bases). Trimming pared 6 bases from V and 3 bases from J, leaving 17 bases between. Germline V CDR1 and CDR2: SQVTM, ANQGSEA. The CDR3 totals 14 residues. In DNA form, the CDR3 reads TGCAGCGTCCCAGACGGGGGAGACAAAGAGACCCAGTACTTC. This encodes CSVPDGGDKETQYF. The full variable domain, in which reference TRBV29-1 and TRBJ2-5 provide the parts outside the CDR3, is SAVISQKPSRDICQRGTSLTIQCQVDSQVTMMFWYRQQPGQSLTLIATANQGSEATYESGFVIDKFPISRPNLTFSTLTVSNMSPEDSSIYLCSVPDGGDKETQYFGPGTRLLVL.

V gene TRBV9 combines with J gene TRBJ2-1, with 11 nucleotides matching TRBD2. Germline CDR1 is SGDLS and CDR2 is YYNGEE. The CDR3 runs 15 residues. V shed 0 bases and J 6 bases; nucleotides not matched to a gene: 2. The CDR3 DNA follows: TGTGCCAGCAGCGTAGCTAGCGGGAGGAGCAATGAGCAGTTCTTC. This codes for CASSVASGRSNEQFF.

This clone was counted between two and nine times. This CDR3 is also generated by other DNA sequences in the sample. The V call is TRBV19, the J call TRBJ1-6; 10 bases are shared with TRBD1. With V trimmed by 6 bases and J by 8 bases, 1 base remained unmatched. CDR3 length equals 13 residues. In germline, CDR1 is LNHDA, CDR2 SQIVND (reference sequence). CDR3 region: CASRDRGDSPLHF. The CDR3 DNA reads as TGTGCCAGTAGGGACAGGGGGGATTCACCCCTCCACTTT.

The rearrangement joins TRBV18 to TRBJ2-5; the match to TRBD1 covers 7 bases. CDR1 is KGHSH and CDR2 is LQKENI in the germline V gene. J gave up 3 bases and V 2 bases, and 9 bases lay outside the gene matches. CDR3 size: 16 residues. CDR3 sequence: CASSPNQGQREETQYF. In DNA form, the CDR3 reads TGTGCCAGCTCACCAAATCAGGGACAGAGAGAAGAGACCCAGTACTTC.

The chain links TRBV10-3 to TRBJ1-3, with D possibly matching TRBD1 (5 bases). This CDR3 spans 15 amino acids. V lost 10 bases and J lost 1, with 17 bases in between. The germline CDR1 and CDR2 sequences are ENHRY and SYGVKD. The CDR3 DNA follows: TGTGCCACCTTAGACAGACCTGATTCTGGAAACACCATATATTTT. It specifies CATLDRPDSGNTIYF.

The V and J genes are TRBV7-9 and TRBJ2-7; D assignment may be TRBD1 or TRBD2 (5 bases each). The CDR3 contains 15 residues. The V and J ends lost 5 bases and 0 bases respectively, with 14 bases between them. Germline CDR1 SEHNR, CDR2 FQNEAQ (reference sequence). The CDR3: CASSRAGTVSYEQYF. The CDR3 DNA reads TGTGCCAGCAGCAGAGCCGGGACGGTCTCCTACGAGCAGTACTTC.

This sequence joins TRBV5-1 and TRBJ2-1, with TRBD2 identical over 9 bases. The CDR3 is 15 residues long. The J segment lost 4 bases and the V segment lost 4 bases, leaving 6 bases of the junction unmatched. Looked up from germline, CDR1 is SGHRS and CDR2 is YFSETQ. Here the CDR3 DNA reads TGCGCCAGCAGCAGGATAGCGGGGGAATACAATGAGCAGTTCTTC. Translating gives CASSRIAGEYNEQFF.

This clone was counted a single time. V is TRBV9 and J is TRBJ1-1; D is ambiguous. Per germline, CDR1 SGDLS and CDR2 YYNGEE. The CDR3 extends over 15 amino acids. The germline V and J ends were trimmed by 0 bases and 6 bases, with 15 bases remaining between them. Here the CDR3 DNA reads TGTGCCAGCAGCGTAGATGGAGGAGGAAACGCTGAAGCTTTCTTT. Its protein product is CASSVDGGGNAEAFF.

The chain is built from TRBV5-1 and TRBJ1-2; D is uncertain. Germline assignment: CDR1 SGHRS and CDR2 YFSETQ. This CDR3 has 15 amino acids. Trimming left V 6 bases short and J 0 bases short, with 15 bases between. The CDR3 protein is CASNPEGFTNYGYTF. The CDR3, as DNA: TGCGCCAGCAACCCAGAGGGCTTTACTAACTATGGCTACACCTTC. The full variable domain, completed using reference TRBV5-1 and TRBJ1-2, is KAGVTQTPRYLIKTRGQQVTLSCSPISGHRSVSWYQQTPGQGLQFLFEYFSETQRNKGNFPGRFSGRQFSNSRSEMNVSTLELGDSALYLCASNPEGFTNYGYTFGSGTRLTVV.

V gene TRBV6-5 combines with J gene TRBJ2-5; D is undetermined. CDR1 MNHEY and CDR2 SVGAGI come from the germline V gene. This CDR3 contains 11 residues. V was clipped by 6 bases and J by 7 bases, with 9 bases between them. CDR3 coding DNA: TGTGCCAGCAGGTCAATTCGGACCCAGTACTTC. It yields the protein CASRSIRTQYF.